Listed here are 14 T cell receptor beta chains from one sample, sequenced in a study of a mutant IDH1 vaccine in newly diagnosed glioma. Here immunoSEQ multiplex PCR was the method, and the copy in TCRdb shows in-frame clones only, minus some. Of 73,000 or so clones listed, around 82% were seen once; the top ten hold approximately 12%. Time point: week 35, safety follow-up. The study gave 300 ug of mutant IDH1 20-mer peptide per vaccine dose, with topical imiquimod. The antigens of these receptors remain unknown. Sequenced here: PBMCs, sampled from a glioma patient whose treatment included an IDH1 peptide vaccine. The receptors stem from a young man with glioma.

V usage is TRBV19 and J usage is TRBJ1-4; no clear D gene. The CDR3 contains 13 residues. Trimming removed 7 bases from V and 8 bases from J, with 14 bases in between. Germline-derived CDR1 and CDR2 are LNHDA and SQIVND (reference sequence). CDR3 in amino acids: CASIRARGEKLFF. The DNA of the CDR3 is TGTGCCAGTATCCGGGCGAGAGGCGAAAAACTGTTTTTT.

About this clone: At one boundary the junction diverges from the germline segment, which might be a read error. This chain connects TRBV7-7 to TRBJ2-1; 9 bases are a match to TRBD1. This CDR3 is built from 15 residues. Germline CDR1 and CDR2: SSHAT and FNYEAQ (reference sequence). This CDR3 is CASSWGQGINNEQFF. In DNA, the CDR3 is TGTGCTAGCAGCTGGGGACAGGGCATTAACAATGAGCAGTTCTTC.

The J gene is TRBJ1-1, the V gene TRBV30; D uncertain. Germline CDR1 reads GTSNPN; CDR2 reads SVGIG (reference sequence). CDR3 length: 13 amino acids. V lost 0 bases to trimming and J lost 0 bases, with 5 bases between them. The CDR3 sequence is CAWSVQVNTEAFF. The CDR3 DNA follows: TGTGCCTGGAGTGTACAAGTGAACACTGAAGCTTTCTTT.

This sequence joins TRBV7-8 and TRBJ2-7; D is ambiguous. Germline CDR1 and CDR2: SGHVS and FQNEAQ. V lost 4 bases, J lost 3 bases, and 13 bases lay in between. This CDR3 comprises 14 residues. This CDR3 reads CASSSSPTYYEQYF. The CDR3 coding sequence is TGTGCCAGCAGCTCCTCCCCCACTTACTACGAGCAGTACTTC.

Here the CDR3 DNA reads TGTGCCAGCAGCTTAAATCCGACCTACGAGCAGTACTTC. Translation: CASSLNPTYEQYF. This chain joins TRBV7-6 and TRBJ2-7; D is unresolved. Trimming removed 2 bases at V and 2 bases at J, with 7 bases between. This CDR3 spans 13 amino acids. The germline CDR1 and CDR2 sequences are SGHVS and FNYEAQ.

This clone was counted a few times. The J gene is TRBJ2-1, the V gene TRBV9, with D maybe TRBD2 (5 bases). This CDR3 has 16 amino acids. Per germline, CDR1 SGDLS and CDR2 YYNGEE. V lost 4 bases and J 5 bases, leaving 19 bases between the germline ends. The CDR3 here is CASSPLGLHHDNEQFF. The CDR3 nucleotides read TGTGCCAGCAGCCCATTAGGACTCCACCACGACAATGAGCAGTTCTTC.

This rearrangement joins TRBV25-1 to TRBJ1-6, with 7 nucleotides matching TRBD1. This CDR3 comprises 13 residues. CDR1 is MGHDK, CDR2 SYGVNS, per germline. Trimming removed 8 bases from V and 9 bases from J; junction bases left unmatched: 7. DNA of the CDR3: TGTGCCAGCCGACAGGGACTCACTTCACCCCTCCACTTT. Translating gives CASRQGLTSPLHF.

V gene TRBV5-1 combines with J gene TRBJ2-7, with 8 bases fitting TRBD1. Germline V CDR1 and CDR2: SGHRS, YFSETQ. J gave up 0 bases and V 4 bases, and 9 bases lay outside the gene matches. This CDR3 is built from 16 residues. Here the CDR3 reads CASSPKTGVTSYEQYF. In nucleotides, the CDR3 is TGCGCCAGCAGCCCTAAGACAGGGGTCACCTCCTACGAGCAGTACTTC.

The CDR3 loop reads CASSLVGRGLNTEAFF. The CDR3 nucleotides read TGTGCCAGCAGCTTAGTGGGCAGGGGTTTGAACACTGAAGCTTTCTTT. The J gene is TRBJ1-1, the V gene TRBV11-2, with a tentative D call TRBD1 (6 bases). V shed 1 base and J shed 0 bases, with 12 bases lying between them. Per germline, CDR1 SGHAT and CDR2 FQNNGV. This CDR3 spans 16 amino acids.

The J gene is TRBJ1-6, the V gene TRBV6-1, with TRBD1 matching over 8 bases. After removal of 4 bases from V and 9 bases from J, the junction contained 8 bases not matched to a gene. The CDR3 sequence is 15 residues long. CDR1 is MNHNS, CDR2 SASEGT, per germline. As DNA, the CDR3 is TGTGCCAGCAGTGCCGGACAGGGCGGTAGTTCACCCCTCCACTTT. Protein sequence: CASSAGQGGSSPLHF.

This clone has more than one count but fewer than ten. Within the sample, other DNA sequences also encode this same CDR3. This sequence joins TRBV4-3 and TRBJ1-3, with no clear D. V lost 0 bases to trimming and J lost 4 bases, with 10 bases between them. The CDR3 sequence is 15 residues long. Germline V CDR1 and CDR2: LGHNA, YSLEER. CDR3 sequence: CASSQDRGYGNTIYF. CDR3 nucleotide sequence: TGCGCCAGCAGCCAAGATAGAGGTTACGGAAACACCATATATTTT.

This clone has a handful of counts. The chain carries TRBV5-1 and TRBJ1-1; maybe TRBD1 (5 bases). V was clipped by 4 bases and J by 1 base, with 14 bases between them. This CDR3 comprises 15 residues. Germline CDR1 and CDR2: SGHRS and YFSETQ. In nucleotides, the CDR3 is TGCGCCAGCAGCACTGGTGGGACCCAGAACACTGAAGCTTTCTTT. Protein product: CASSTGGTQNTEAFF.

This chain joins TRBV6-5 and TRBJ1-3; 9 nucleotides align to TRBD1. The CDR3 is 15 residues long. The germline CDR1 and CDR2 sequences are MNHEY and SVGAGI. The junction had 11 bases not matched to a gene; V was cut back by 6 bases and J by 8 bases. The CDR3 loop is CASRDTTGGQDTIYF. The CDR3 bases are TGTGCCAGCAGGGATACAACAGGGGGCCAAGACACCATATATTTT.

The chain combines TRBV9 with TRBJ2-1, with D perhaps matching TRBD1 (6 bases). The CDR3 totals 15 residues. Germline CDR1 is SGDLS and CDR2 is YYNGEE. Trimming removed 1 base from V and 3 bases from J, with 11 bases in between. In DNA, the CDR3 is TGTGCCAGCAGCGTACAGGGGCTGCACTACAATGAGCAGTTCTTC. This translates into CASSVQGLHYNEQFF.